The 29 T cell receptor beta chains below come from one sample, sequenced in a study of blood T cells in healthy people across ages. The second PCR ran roughly 7 to 12 cycles with a sample-barcoded 5' primer and J-beta primers. TCRdb called the 5' RACE reads again in MiXCR, with one record for every CDR3 protein. Among just under 550,000 distinct CDR3 sequences, around 24% were seen once, and the ten largest hold just under 9%. These data were also filed under a second study, of T cells of mothers and their children.

The sequencing input was blood. Receptors originate from a boy younger than 18 in good health.

Only a few counts were recorded for this clonotype. CDR3 loop: CASSLGMEKIKRRYF. DNA for the CDR3: TGTGCCAGCAGTCTAGGCATGGAGAAGATCAAGAGGCGGTACTTC. The chain carries TRBV6-8 and TRBJ2-5; D not resolved. In germline, CDR1 is MNHGY, CDR2 SAAAGT. V was pared by 5 bases and J by 13 bases, with 26 bases between. This CDR3 has 15 amino acids.

Only a few counts were recorded for this clonotype. The rearrangement links TRBV4-1 to TRBJ2-1, with 9 bases lining up with TRBD1. The CDR3 runs 16 residues. Losses at the gene ends were 1 base for V and 3 bases for J; bases not matched to a gene: 4. Germline V gene data show CDR1 as MGHRA and CDR2 as YSYEKL. The CDR3: CASSQGGTGIYNEQFF. As DNA, the CDR3 is TGCGCCAGCAGCCAAGGAGGGACAGGGATCTACAATGAGCAGTTCTTC.

This clonotype was seen a few times. The J gene is TRBJ1-5, the V gene TRBV4-3; D is possibly TRBD1 (6 bases). The V and J ends lost 0 bases and 6 bases respectively, with 15 bases between them. CDR1 LGHNA and CDR2 YSLEER come from the germline V gene. The CDR3 is 16 amino acids. CDR3 in amino acids: CASSQDYQGNGQPQHF. In DNA form, the CDR3 reads TGCGCCAGCAGCCAAGATTATCAGGGGAATGGTCAGCCCCAGCATTTT.

This rearrangement joins TRBV7-2 to TRBJ2-1; D remains ambiguous. V was cut by 1 base and J by 10 bases, with 14 bases left in between. The CDR3 length is 14 residues. Germline CDR1 and CDR2: SGHTA and FQGNSA. CDR3 sequence: CASSLVPLAGEQFF. The CDR3 bases are TGTGCCAGCAGCTTAGTCCCCCTGGCTGGGGAGCAGTTCTTC.

V usage is TRBV20-1 and J usage is TRBJ2-7, with TRBD2 as a possible D gene (5 bases). V was trimmed by 1 base and J by 0 bases, leaving 10 bases between them. The CDR3 totals 14 residues. Germline CDR1 reads DFQATT; CDR2 reads SNEGSKA (reference sequence). The DNA of the CDR3 is TGCAGTGCTAGAGGCCTGGGAGTCTCCTACGAGCAGTACTTC. Translation: CSARGLGVSYEQYF.

This clonotype was observed a handful of times. A much larger clone lies one base from this, so it may be a read error. The gene calls are TRBV6-2 or TRBV6-3 and TRBJ2-6; the D is unclear. This CDR3 is built from 15 residues. Germline V gene lookup returns CDR1 MNHEY and CDR2 SVGEGT. V lost 8 bases and J lost 1, with 12 bases in between. CDR3 region: CASGPSTSGANVLTF. The CDR3 nucleotides are TGTGCCAGCGGCCCCTCGACGTCTGGGGCCAACGTCCTGACTTTC.

This clonotype showed up just once. The J gene is TRBJ1-3, the V gene TRBV12-3 or TRBV12-4; D is unresolved. V lost 6 bases, J lost 3 bases, and 6 bases lay in between. This CDR3 comprises 12 residues. CDR3 bases: TGTGCCAGCAGGCGAGATGGAAACACCATATATTTT. Residues: CASRRDGNTIYF.

The V gene is TRBV3-1, the J gene TRBJ2-1; D possibly matches TRBD1 or TRBD2 (6 bases each). CDR1 and CDR2 (germline): LGHDT, YNNKEL (reference sequence). Trimming took off 0 bases at V and 12 bases at J, with 15 bases between the two ends. This CDR3 is 14 amino acids long. The CDR3 DNA is TGTGCCAGCAGCCAAGATCTTATTAGGGGGGTGCAGTTCTTC. Translating it yields CASSQDLIRGVQFF.

CDR3 bases: TGTGCCAGCAGTTATATAGCCAAAAACATTCAGTACTTC. Protein product: CASSYIAKNIQYF. This chain uses TRBV28 with TRBJ2-4; D remains unclear. There are 13 residues in the CDR3. V lost 4 bases and J 0 bases, leaving 4 bases between the germline ends. Looked up from germline, CDR1 is MDHEN and CDR2 is SYDVKM. The whole variable domain, remainder taken from reference TRBV28 and TRBJ2-4, is DVKVTQSSRYLVKRTGEKVFLECVQDMDHENMFWYRQDPGLGLRLIYFSYDVKMKEKGDIPEGYSVSREKKERFSLILESASTNQTSMYLCASSYIAKNIQYFGAGTRLSVL.

This clonotype occurred a few times. The chain employs TRBV28 and TRBJ1-5; D not resolved. Looked up from germline, CDR1 is MDHEN and CDR2 is SYDVKM. This CDR3 has 14 amino acids. V shed 4 bases and J shed 2 bases, with 9 bases lying between them. CDR3 DNA: TGTGCCAGCAGTTGGAGAAGGGGCAATCAGCCCCAGCATTTT. This gives the protein CASSWRRGNQPQHF.

This CDR3 reads CASSSGLVTQYF. CDR3 DNA: TGTGCCAGCAGTTCCGGACTAGTTACGCAGTATTTT. V and J are TRBV13 and TRBJ2-3, with TRBD2 matching 7 bases. V lost 6 bases to trimming and J lost 8 bases; unmatched junction nucleotides: 5. Germline V gene lookup returns CDR1 PRHDT and CDR2 FYEKMQ (reference sequence). The CDR3 is 12 residues long.

This chain joins TRBV3-1 and TRBJ2-1; no clear D gene. The ends were cut back, 2 bases at V and 7 bases at J, with 12 bases in the middle. The CDR3 loop spans 14 amino acids. Germline V gene data show CDR1 as LGHDT and CDR2 as YNNKEL (reference sequence). The CDR3 protein is CASSQSLRRNEQFF. The CDR3 DNA reads as TGTGCCAGCAGCCAATCCCTTCGGCGAAATGAGCAGTTCTTC.

The rearrangement links TRBV4-1 to TRBJ1-2, with D uncertain. This CDR3 is built from 15 residues. Per the germline V gene, CDR1 is MGHRA and CDR2 is YSYEKL. V was clipped by 4 bases and J by 3 bases, with 15 bases between them. In nucleotides, the CDR3 is TGCGCCAGCAGCCCCAAGATCCCAGGCCACTATGGCTACACCTTC. The encoded protein is CASSPKIPGHYGYTF.

V and J are TRBV15 and TRBJ1-2; perhaps TRBD1 as D (5 bases). This CDR3 spans 13 amino acids. Trimming pared 4 bases from V and 12 bases from J, leaving 18 bases between. Germline lookup yields CDR1 LNHNV and CDR2 YYDKDF (reference sequence). The CDR3 nucleotides read TGTGCCACCAGCAAAGGGGACCGGGTAGTCGACACCTTC. It encodes CATSKGDRVVDTF.

There are a few counts of this clonotype. The CDR3 nucleotides read TGCAGTGCTTGGGACTCTGCTTCCTACAATGAGCAGTTCTTC. It specifies CSAWDSASYNEQFF. The chain joins TRBV20-1 to TRBJ2-1, with D perhaps matching TRBD2 (6 bases). Germline V lookup: CDR1 DFQATT, CDR2 SNEGSKA (reference sequence). V dropped 5 bases and J dropped 1 base, with 12 bases sitting between them. This CDR3 comprises 14 residues.

The CDR3 sequence is CSATQGGGQPQHF. In DNA form, the CDR3 reads TGCAGTGCTACACAGGGAGGTGGGCAGCCCCAGCATTTT. V and J are TRBV20-1 and TRBJ1-5; a possible D gene is TRBD1 (6 bases). Germline V lookup: CDR1 DFQATT, CDR2 SNEGSKA (reference sequence). V lost 4 bases to trimming and J lost 7 bases, with 14 bases between them. This CDR3 region has 13 residues.

This clonotype has a handful of counts. The chain uses TRBV28 and TRBJ1-1, with a weak D call TRBD1 (5 bases). Per germline, CDR1 MDHEN and CDR2 SYDVKM. V was cut by 6 bases and J by 3 bases, with 14 bases left in between. CDR3 size: 14 residues. CDR3 sequence (DNA): TGTGCCAGCAGACCCAACAGGTGGTACACTGAAGCTTTCTTT. It yields the protein CASRPNRWYTEAFF.

This clonotype occurred a few times. This chain connects TRBV12-5 to TRBJ1-2; no firm D call. V was shortened by 6 bases and J by 0 bases, with 11 bases between the two germline ends. Germline V lookup: CDR1 LGHNT, CDR2 FRNRAP. This CDR3 has 14 residues. CDR3 DNA: TGTGCTAGTGGGCTTTGGGGTTCTAACTATGGCTACACCTTC. This encodes CASGLWGSNYGYTF.

The table lists this clonotype with a few counts. The gene calls are TRBV27 and TRBJ2-6, with 8 nucleotides matching TRBD1. The CDR3 spans 17 residues. The trim removed 6 bases at V and 0 bases at J, leaving 7 bases unmatched. Germline V gene sequence: CDR1 MNHEY, CDR2 SMNVEV (reference sequence). CDR3 nucleotide sequence: TGTGCCAGCAGAACGGACAGGGAAATCTCTGGGGCCAACGTCCTGACTTTC. Protein product: CASRTDREISGANVLTF.

The chain is built from TRBV7-6 and TRBJ2-5; 9 bases map to TRBD2. The DNA matches TRBJ2-1 better at its end, which makes the J call doubtful. Germline CDR1 SGHVS, CDR2 FNYEAQ. CDR3 length: 15 amino acids. The CDR3 is CASSLGLAPYNEQFF. As DNA, the CDR3 is TGTGCCAGCAGCCTAGGACTAGCGCCCTACAATGAGCAGTTCTTC.

This clonotype was counted a few times. The chain recombines TRBV30 with TRBJ1-5; D is unresolved. CDR1 and CDR2 from the germline V gene are GTSNPN and SVGIG (reference sequence). This CDR3 has 13 residues. V dropped 5 bases and J dropped 4 bases, with 12 bases sitting between them. Here the CDR3 DNA reads TGTGCCTGGTCAGCGTCGGGAAATCAGCCCCAGCATTTT. The encoded protein is CAWSASGNQPQHF.

The chain has TRBV29-1 and TRBJ2-1; no firm D call. The CDR3 loop spans 12 amino acids. Trimming pared 7 bases from V and 4 bases from J, leaving 11 bases between. Germline V gives CDR1 SQVTM, CDR2 ANQGSEA. In DNA form, the CDR3 reads TGCAGCGGGAAAGGGTTTTACAATGAGCAGTTCTTC. The encoded protein is CSGKGFYNEQFF.

This clonotype occurred a few times. The rearrangement joins TRBV11-2 to TRBJ1-4; D is perhaps TRBD1 (6 bases). The germline CDR1 and CDR2 sequences are SGHAT and FQNNGV. This CDR3 comprises 16 residues. The ends were cut back, 3 bases at V and 9 bases at J, with 20 bases in the middle. The CDR3 region is CASSFRARDTRKKLFF. The CDR3 bases are TGTGCCAGCAGCTTTAGGGCTCGGGACACCAGGAAAAAACTGTTTTTT.

This clonotype was seen more than once but under ten times. The chain employs TRBV4-2 and TRBJ1-1; no definite D call. The CDR3 is 14 amino acids. Germline values: CDR1 LGHNA, CDR2 YNFKEQ. Between the trimmed V and J ends, which lost 2 bases and 0 bases, there was a span of 7 bases. CDR3 protein: CASSQRSLNTEAFF. CDR3 bases: TGTGCCAGCAGCCAACGGTCACTGAACACTGAAGCTTTCTTT.

The V gene is TRBV5-1, the J gene TRBJ2-1; either TRBD1 or TRBD2 may supply D (6 bases each). V was shortened by 3 bases and J by 7 bases, with 38 bases between the two germline ends. The CDR3 loop spans 22 amino acids. Germline V gives CDR1 SGHRS, CDR2 YFSETQ. The CDR3 region has the DNA TGCGCCAGCAGCTCCTGGACGCAACACCCAGGGGAGGCTTTTGGTTTTACGAATGAGCAGTTCTTC. Translation: CASSSWTQHPGEAFGFTNEQFF.

The gene calls are TRBV7-9 and TRBJ2-7; 8 positions agree with TRBD1. The V and J ends lost 5 bases and 11 bases, in that order; junction bases with no gene match: 8. The CDR3 is made up of 12 amino acids. Germline assignment: CDR1 SEHNR and CDR2 FQNEAQ (reference sequence). The CDR3 sequence: CASSTSGQGEYF. The CDR3 nucleotides are TGTGCCAGCAGCACCTCCGGACAGGGAGAGTACTTC.

This chain joins TRBV13 and TRBJ2-2; the match to TRBD1 covers 7 bases. Per germline, CDR1 PRHDT and CDR2 FYEKMQ (reference sequence). This CDR3 is built from 16 residues. With 5 bases clipped from V and 0 bases from J, the junction kept 6 bases outside the gene matches. The DNA for the CDR3 is TGTGCCAGCAGCACACAGGGGAAACCGAACACCGGGGAGCTGTTTTTT. It encodes CASSTQGKPNTGELFF.

This clonotype came up a few times. The chain employs TRBV9 and TRBJ2-5, with TRBD1 identical over 11 bases. The J call may be in error: the DNA end matches TRBJ2-1 better. Germline CDR1 SGDLS, CDR2 YYNGEE. The CDR3 consists of 15 residues. In DNA form, the CDR3 reads TGTGCCAGCAGCGTAGACGGGGACAGGGGGGATGAGCAGTTCTTC. It translates to CASSVDGDRGDEQFF.

This clonotype was counted a few times. The chain links TRBV12-3 or TRBV12-4 to TRBJ1-6; D gene unclear. The CDR3 extends over 13 amino acids. V lost 8 bases to trimming and J lost 2 bases, with 7 bases between them. The CDR3 bases are TGTGCCAGCGTCGGGGCCTATAATTCACCCCTCCACTTT. Encoded protein: CASVGAYNSPLHF.